This is a list of T cell receptor beta chains from one sample in a study of blood T cell repertoires in COVID-19. TCRdb keeps only in-frame clones here, not all; method: immunoSEQ multiplex PCR. The data show 250,000 to 350,000 clones, less than 85% seen once. The sample was peripheral blood. The receptors originated from a human donor with COVID-19, enrolled during active disease. The donor label of this sample is uncertain. CDR3s include the opening cysteine and the closing phenylalanine or tryptophan. The D gene is left open where the match is weak. Clone size is given for some rows only: seen once, a few or many times, or a class if the clone is expanded.

len	v_gene	abundance	j_gene	d_gene	CDR3nt	CDR3aa
14	TRBV5-6	NA	TRBJ2-3	TRBD1	TGTGCCAGCAGCTTCGGACAGGGAACAGATACGCAGTATTTT	CASSFGQGTDTQYF
15	TRBV24-1	NA	TRBJ2-1	NA	TGTGCCACCAGTGATGCGGACACCTACTACAATGAGCAGTTCTTC	CATSDADTYYNEQFF
13	TRBV19	NA	TRBJ2-7	TRBD1	TGTGCCAGCCTCGGGACAGGGCTCCTCGAGCAGTACTTC	CASLGTGLLEQYF
20	TRBV28	NA	TRBJ1-2	TRBD1	TGTGCCACGACGAGGTTGGGGTTTTCGGGACAGGGTGGCTCTAACTATGGCTACACCTTC	CATTRLGFSGQGGSNYGYTF
13	TRBV28	few	TRBJ1-1	NA	TGTGCCAGCAGTTTTACAACCCTAGGTTCAGCTTTCTTT	CASSFTTLGSAFF
20	TRBV9	NA	TRBJ2-1	TRBD2	TGTGCCAGCAGCCCCTGGGGGGGCGACATAGCGGGAGGACTATACAATGAGCAGTTCTTC	CASSPWGGDIAGGLYNEQFF
14	TRBV3-1/TRBV3-2	few	TRBJ1-2	NA	TGTGCCAGCAGCCAAGTAGGAGACAGGATCGGCTACACCTTC	CASSQVGDRIGYTF
12	TRBV11-1	NA	TRBJ2-7	NA	TGTGCCAGCAGCGTTACAGGCTACGAGCAGTACTTC	CASSVTGYEQYF
13	TRBV6-6	once	TRBJ1-2	NA	TGTGCCAGCAGTTACGGACACGACTATGGCTACACCTTC	CASSYGHDYGYTF
16	TRBV9	NA	TRBJ2-3	TRBD1	TGTGCCAGCAGCGTAGATGGACAGGGGTCGGTGGATACGCAGTATTTT	CASSVDGQGSVDTQYF
15	TRBV29-1	NA	TRBJ2-1	NA	TGCAGCGTTGAATGGCAGGAGGGGTCCTACAATGAGCAGTTCTTC	CSVEWQEGSYNEQFF
15	TRBV6-5	NA	TRBJ2-5	NA	TGTGCCAGCAGTCCCCGGACTATCGATATGGAGACCCAGTACTTC	CASSPRTIDMETQYF
14	TRBV11-2	NA	TRBJ2-7	TRBD1	TGTGCCAGCAGCCAGGGACAGGCCAGCCACGAGCAGTACTTC	CASSQGQASHEQYF
11	TRBV11-1	once	TRBJ2-5	NA	TGTGCCAGCAGTCCCGAAGAGACCCAGTACTTC	CASSPEETQYF
13	TRBV19	NA	TRBJ2-7	NA	TGTGCCAGTAGTATCAGGGTAGACGGCGAGCAGTACTTC	CASSIRVDGEQYF
12	TRBV11-2	NA	TRBJ2-7	TRBD2	TGTGCCAGCAGCCCGCGGGGGGACGAGCAGTACTTC	CASSPRGDEQYF
14	TRBV6-1	once	TRBJ1-2	NA	TGTGCCAGCAGTGAAGGGTACAGGGTCGGCGGCTACACCTTC	CASSEGYRVGGYTF
15	TRBV19	NA	TRBJ1-1	NA	TGTGCCAGTAGCCTGACTCCCCTCGGTAACACTGAAGCTTTCTTT	CASSLTPLGNTEAFF
17	TRBV27	NA	TRBJ2-3	TRBD1	TGTGCCAGCAGCAAAACGGGACAGGTCCCTAGCACAGATACGCAGTATTTT	CASSKTGQVPSTDTQYF
14	TRBV6-2/TRBV6-3	NA	TRBJ2-1	TRBD1	TGTGCCAGCAGTCGTACACAGGGGTGGAATGAGCAGTTCTTC	CASSRTQGWNEQFF
16	TRBV4-1	NA	TRBJ2-7	NA	TGCGCCAGCAGCCAAGGGACTAGCGGACAGGGGTACGAGCAGTACTTC	CASSQGTSGQGYEQYF